These 11 T cell receptor beta chains originate from one sample sequenced in a study of blood T cell repertoires in COVID-19. Generated by immunoSEQ multiplex PCR, the TCRdb table keeps only in-frame clones and is missing some. The table records 35,000 to 40,000 clones, around nine tenths of them present only once. The sequenced sample was peripheral blood. The origin of the receptors is a man aged 55 to 69 with active COVID-19.

V is TRBV18 and J is TRBJ1-1, with D maybe TRBD1 (6 bases). This CDR3 comprises 16 residues. Germline V gene lookup returns CDR1 KGHSH and CDR2 LQKENI. V was trimmed by 4 bases and J by 2 bases, leaving 17 bases between them. CDR3: CASSQGRGIVNTEAFF. CDR3 nucleotide sequence: TGTGCCAGCTCACAGGGCAGGGGCATCGTTAACACTGAAGCTTTCTTT.

CDR3 region: CASSLFMRTDTQYF. The CDR3, as DNA: TGTGCCAGCAGCTTGTTTATGCGTACAGATACGCAGTATTTT. The gene calls are TRBV5-6 and TRBJ2-3; D uncertain. Germline values: CDR1 SGHDT, CDR2 YYEEEE. This CDR3 is built from 14 residues. V lost 1 base and J 3 bases, leaving 9 bases between the germline ends. The full variable domain, with the rest looked up from reference TRBV5-6 and TRBJ2-3, is DAGVTQSPTHLIKTRGQQVTLRCSPKSGHDTVSWYQQALGQGPQFIFQYYEEEERQRGNFPDRFSGHQFPNYSSELNVNALLLGDSALYLCASSLFMRTDTQYFGPGTRLTVL.

This clone was recorded a few times. The chain employs TRBV27 and TRBJ2-7; 12 bases fit TRBD2. The CDR3 spans 15 residues. CDR1 and CDR2 (germline): MNHEY, SMNVEV (reference sequence). J was trimmed by 6 bases and V by 5 bases; bases with no gene match: 8. CDR3 in amino acids: CASSTTSGRAGEQYF. CDR3 nucleotide sequence: TGTGCCAGCAGTACGACTAGCGGGAGAGCGGGCGAGCAGTACTTC.

The rearrangement links TRBV28 to TRBJ2-5, with 9 bases lining up with TRBD2. Germline assignment: CDR1 MDHEN and CDR2 SYDVKM. The V gene end was trimmed by 1 base and the J gene end by 3 bases; junction bases not matched to a gene: 3. There are 15 residues in the CDR3. DNA for the CDR3: TGTGCCAGCAGTTTATCGCGGGAGGGAGAAGAGACCCAGTACTTC. It specifies CASSLSREGEETQYF. Supplemented by reference TRBV28 and TRBJ2-5, the full variable domain reads DVKVTQSSRYLVKRTGEKVFLECVQDMDHENMFWYRQDPGLGLRLIYFSYDVKMKEKGDIPEGYSVSREKKERFSLILESASTNQTSMYLCASSLSREGEETQYFGPGTRLLVL.

The CDR3 reads CASSSTGLRTDTQYF. For the CDR3, the DNA is TGTGCCAGCAGCTCAACGGGACTCCGCACAGATACGCAGTATTTT. The chain uses TRBV27 and TRBJ2-3, with D possibly TRBD2 on 6 matching bases. The CDR3 contains 15 residues. Germline V CDR1 and CDR2: MNHEY, SMNVEV (reference sequence). Trimming left V 6 bases short and J 1 base short, with 14 bases between.

This chain connects TRBV19 to TRBJ2-1; 7 bases align to TRBD2. CDR3 size: 15 residues. The V segment lost 5 bases and the J segment 5 bases; nucleotides outside the gene matches: 9. From germline, CDR1 is LNHDA and CDR2 SQIVND (reference sequence). The CDR3 DNA sequence: TGTGCCAGTAGTTTCCGGCGGGAGCTCGACAATGAGCAGTTCTTC. Translation gives CASSFRRELDNEQFF. Full variable domain (outside the CDR3, taken from reference TRBV19 and TRBJ2-1): DGGITQSPKYLFRKEGQNVTLSCEQNLNHDAMYWYRQDPGQGLRLIYYSQIVNDFQKGDIAEGYSVSREKKESFPLTVTSAQKNPTAFYLCASSFRRELDNEQFFGPGTRLTVL.

The chain uses TRBV28 and TRBJ1-4, with D perhaps matching TRBD1 (6 bases). V dropped 5 bases and J dropped 5 bases, with 15 bases sitting between them. Germline CDR1 and CDR2: MDHEN and SYDVKM. There are 15 residues in the CDR3. In DNA form, the CDR3 reads TGTGCCAGCAGTCCCGCGGACAGCCCAAATGAAAAACTGTTTTTT. Translating gives CASSPADSPNEKLFF.

The chain carries TRBV18 and TRBJ1-2; 8 positions agree with TRBD1. Germline lookup yields CDR1 KGHSH and CDR2 LQKENI. The CDR3 has 18 residues. The ends lost 2 bases at V and 3 bases at J; junction bases unmatched: 14. Here the CDR3 reads CASSPTIPGQGDYYGYTF. CDR3 bases: TGTGCCAGCTCACCAACTATTCCCGGACAGGGAGACTACTATGGCTACACCTTC.

The sample holds one count of this clone. CDR3 sequence: CASSRQSGATNEKLFF. The CDR3 DNA is TGCGCCAGCAGCAGACAATCCGGTGCAACTAATGAAAAACTGTTTTTT. The chain has TRBV4-3 and TRBJ1-4; D unresolved. There are 16 residues in the CDR3. The V end was cut by 5 bases, the J end by 0 bases, with 13 bases between. Germline assignment: CDR1 LGHNA and CDR2 YSLEER.

The genes are TRBV2 and TRBJ1-4; maybe TRBD1 (5 bases). Germline CDR1 and CDR2: SNHLY and FYNNEI. This CDR3 is 15 amino acids long. V was pared by 6 bases and J by 3 bases, with 14 bases between. This CDR3 is CASRISRVANEKLFF. The CDR3 DNA reads TGTGCCAGCAGGATAAGCAGGGTAGCTAATGAAAAACTGTTTTTT. Full variable domain (outside the CDR3, taken from reference TRBV2 and TRBJ1-4): EPEVTQTPSHQVTQMGQEVILRCVPISNHLYFYWYRQILGQKVEFLVSFYNNEISEKSEIFDDQFSVERPDGSNFTLKIRSTKLEDSAMYFCASRISRVANEKLFFGSGTQLSVL.

This chain uses TRBV28 with TRBJ1-1; D call uncertain. CDR3 length equals 11 residues. CDR1 is MDHEN, CDR2 SYDVKM, per germline. Trimming cost V 4 bases and J 10 bases, with 10 bases left between them. The CDR3 DNA reads as TGTGCCAGCAGTTCTAATTACCCAGCTTTCTTT. Amino acid sequence: CASSSNYPAFF.